Reported below is one T cell receptor (beta chain). This specimen belongs to a study of blood T cell repertoires in COVID-19. Under the authors' procedure: It was from reference gene primer amplification that nucleated cell counts were estimated. The assay was immunoSEQ multiplex PCR, and TCRdb's table has in-frame clones only and misses some. That table supplies the V and J calls and clone size; D and trimming were determined from the DNA. The sample comprises hundreds of thousands of clones, around nine tenths of which are singletons, and roughly a tenth rests with the top ten. Assignments of participants to cohorts depended upon their own reported clinical history. This CDR3 is built from 14 residues. Germline trimming cut 6 bases from V and 5 bases from J; bases unmatched to any gene: 9. In germline, CDR1 is ENHRY, CDR2 SYGVKD.

The sample consisted of PBMCs or T cells enriched from blood (not recorded which). V gene TRBV10-3 combines with J gene TRBJ2-7, with TRBD2 identical over 8 bases. The source is a woman between 40 and 55 years old who had recovered from COVID-19. Here the CDR3 reads CAIRPGLEPDEQYF. The CDR3 DNA follows: TGTGCCATCAGACCGGGACTAGAGCCGGACGAGCAGTACTTC.